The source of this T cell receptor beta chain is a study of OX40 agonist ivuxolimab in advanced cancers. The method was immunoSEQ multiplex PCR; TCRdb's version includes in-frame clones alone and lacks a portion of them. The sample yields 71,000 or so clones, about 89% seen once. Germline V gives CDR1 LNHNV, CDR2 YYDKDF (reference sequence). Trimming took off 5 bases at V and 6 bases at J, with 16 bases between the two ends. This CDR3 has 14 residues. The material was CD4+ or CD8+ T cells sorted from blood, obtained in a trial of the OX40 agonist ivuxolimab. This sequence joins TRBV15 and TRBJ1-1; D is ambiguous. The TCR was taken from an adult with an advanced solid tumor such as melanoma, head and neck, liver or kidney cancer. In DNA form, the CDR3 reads TGTGCCACCAGCGGCGCTGTTGAGGTTGCTGAAGCTTTCTTT. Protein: CATSGAVEVAEAFF.